Sequencing of this T cell receptor (beta chain) was carried out in a study of T cells in localized non-small cell lung cancer. Measured with immunoSEQ multiplex PCR; TCRdb has only the in-frame clones, and not every one. The sample shows around 130,000 clones, around 90% of them seen only once. This clone was detected once. V lost 0 bases to trimming and J lost 0 bases, with 6 bases between them. This CDR3 region has 15 residues. CDR1 is SGHRS and CDR2 is YFSETQ in the germline V gene. The J gene is TRBJ2-2, the V gene TRBV5-1; D gene unclear. The receptor was derived from an older female donor with stage I lung adenocarcinoma. This specimen consisted of peripheral blood, obtained before any cancer treatment. CDR3 sequence: CASSLAQANTGELFF. The DNA for the CDR3 is TGCGCCAGCAGCTTGGCTCAGGCGAACACCGGGGAGCTGTTTTTT.